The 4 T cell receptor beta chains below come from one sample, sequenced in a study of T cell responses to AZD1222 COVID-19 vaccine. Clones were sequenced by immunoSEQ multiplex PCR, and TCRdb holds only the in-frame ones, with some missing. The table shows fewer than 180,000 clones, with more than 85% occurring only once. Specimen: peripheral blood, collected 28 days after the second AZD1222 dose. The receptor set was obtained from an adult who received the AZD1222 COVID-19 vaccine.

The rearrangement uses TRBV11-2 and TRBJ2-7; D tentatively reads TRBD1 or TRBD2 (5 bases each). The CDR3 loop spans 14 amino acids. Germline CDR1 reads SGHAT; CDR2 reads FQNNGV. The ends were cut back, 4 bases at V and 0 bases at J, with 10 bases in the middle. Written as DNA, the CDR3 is TGTGCCAGCAGCTCCACCGGGGCCTCCTACGAGCAGTACTTC. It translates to CASSSTGASYEQYF.

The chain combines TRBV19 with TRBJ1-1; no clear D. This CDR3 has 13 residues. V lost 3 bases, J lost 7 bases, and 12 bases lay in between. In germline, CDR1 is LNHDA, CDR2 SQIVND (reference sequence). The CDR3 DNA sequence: TGTGCCAGTAGTATGGTTGTTGGGAGTGAAGCTTTCTTT. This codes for CASSMVVGSEAFF.

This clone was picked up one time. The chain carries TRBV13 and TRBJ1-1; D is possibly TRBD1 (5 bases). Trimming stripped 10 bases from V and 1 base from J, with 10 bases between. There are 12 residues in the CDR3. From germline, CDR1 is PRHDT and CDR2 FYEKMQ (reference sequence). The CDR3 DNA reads TGTGCCACCTCGCAGGGGAACACTGAAGCTTTCTTT. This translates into CATSQGNTEAFF.

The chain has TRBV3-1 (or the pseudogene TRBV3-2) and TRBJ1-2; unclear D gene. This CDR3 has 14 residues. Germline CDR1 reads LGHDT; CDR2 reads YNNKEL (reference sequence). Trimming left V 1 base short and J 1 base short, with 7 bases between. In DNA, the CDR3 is TGTGCCAGCAGCCAAGGAGAAGTTAACTATGGCTACACCTTC. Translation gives CASSQGEVNYGYTF.